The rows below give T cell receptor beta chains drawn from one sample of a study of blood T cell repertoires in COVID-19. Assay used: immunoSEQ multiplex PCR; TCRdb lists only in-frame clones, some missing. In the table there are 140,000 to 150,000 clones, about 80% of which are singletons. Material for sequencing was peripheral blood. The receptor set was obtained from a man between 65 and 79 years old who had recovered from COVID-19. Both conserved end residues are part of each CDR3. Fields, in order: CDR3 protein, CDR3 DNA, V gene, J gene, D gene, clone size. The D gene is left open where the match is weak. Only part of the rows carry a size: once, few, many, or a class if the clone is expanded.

cdr3_aa: CASSPSGNSGNTIYF; cdr3_nt: TGTGCCAGCAGCCCTTCAGGGAACTCTGGAAACACCATATATTTT; v_call: TRBV9; j_call: TRBJ1-3; d_call: .; clone_size: .
cdr3_aa: CAWEGKRGTEAFF; cdr3_nt: TGTGCCTGGGAGGGAAAGAGAGGGACTGAAGCTTTCTTT; v_call: TRBV30; j_call: TRBJ1-1; d_call: .; clone_size: .
cdr3_aa: CASRTGGQGYTF; cdr3_nt: TGTGCCAGCAGGACAGGGGGTCAAGGCTACACCTTC; v_call: TRBV6-5; j_call: TRBJ1-2; d_call: TRBD1; clone_size: few
cdr3_aa: CASSWGLSSYNEQFF; cdr3_nt: TGTGCCAGCAGCTGGGGACTTTCCTCCTACAATGAGCAGTTCTTC; v_call: TRBV11-2; j_call: TRBJ2-1; d_call: .; clone_size: .
cdr3_aa: CSVGSGEELFF; cdr3_nt: TGCAGCGTTGGAAGCGGCGAGGAGCTGTTTTTT; v_call: TRBV29-1; j_call: TRBJ2-2; d_call: .; clone_size: .
cdr3_aa: CASSLGAGLGYGYTF; cdr3_nt: TGTGCCAGCAGCTTAGGCGCAGGGCTAGGCTATGGCTACACCTTC; v_call: TRBV7-6; j_call: TRBJ1-2; d_call: .; clone_size: .
cdr3_aa: CASRWTENYGYTF; cdr3_nt: TGTGCCAGCAGATGGACAGAAAACTATGGCTACACCTTC; v_call: TRBV2; j_call: TRBJ1-2; d_call: .; clone_size: .
cdr3_aa: CASSQVGTGGKLFF; cdr3_nt: TGTGCCAGCAGCCAAGTGGGGACAGGGGGGAAACTGTTTTTT; v_call: TRBV3-1/TRBV3-2; j_call: TRBJ1-4; d_call: TRBD1; clone_size: .
cdr3_aa: CASSIVVTVNTGELFF; cdr3_nt: TGTGCCAGTAGTATAGTGGTGACAGTAAACACCGGGGAGCTGTTTTTT; v_call: TRBV19; j_call: TRBJ2-2; d_call: .; clone_size: .
cdr3_aa: CASSLLREEEAFF; cdr3_nt: TGTGCCAGCAGCTTATTACGGGAGGAAGAAGCTTTCTTT; v_call: TRBV11-2; j_call: TRBJ1-1; d_call: .; clone_size: .
cdr3_aa: CASSRTSSRYEQYF; cdr3_nt: TGTGCCAGCAGTCGGACTAGCTCTAGGTACGAGCAGTACTTC; v_call: TRBV27; j_call: TRBJ2-7; d_call: TRBD2; clone_size: .
cdr3_aa: CASSLLPLGGGSREQYF; cdr3_nt: TGTGCCAGCAGCTTACTCCCCTTGGGCGGGGGCTCTAGGGAGCAGTACTTC; v_call: TRBV7-2; j_call: TRBJ2-7; d_call: .; clone_size: .
cdr3_aa: CASSVAAWSGDTQYF; cdr3_nt: TGTGCCAGCAGCGTAGCGGCCTGGTCGGGAGATACGCAGTATTTT; v_call: TRBV9; j_call: TRBJ2-3; d_call: .; clone_size: .
cdr3_aa: CASSAGTIMEEKLFF; cdr3_nt: TGTGCCAGCAGTGCCGGGACAATAATGGAGGAAAAACTGTTTTTT; v_call: TRBV2; j_call: TRBJ1-4; d_call: .; clone_size: .
cdr3_aa: CASSQRLETQYF; cdr3_nt: TGTGCCAGCAGCCAGCGTTTAGAGACCCAGTACTTC; v_call: TRBV3-1/TRBV3-2; j_call: TRBJ2-5; d_call: .; clone_size: .
cdr3_aa: CASGPGDSRGNQPQHF; cdr3_nt: TGTGCTAGTGGACCCGGGGACTCGAGGGGCAATCAGCCCCAGCATTTT; v_call: TRBV12-5; j_call: TRBJ1-5; d_call: .; clone_size: .
cdr3_aa: CASSLGQNQPQHF; cdr3_nt: TGTGCCAGCAGTTTAGGCCAGAATCAGCCCCAGCATTTT; v_call: TRBV27; j_call: TRBJ1-5; d_call: .; clone_size: few
cdr3_aa: CASSLSGGSYEQYF; cdr3_nt: TGTGCCAGCAGCTTATCGGGAGGGTCCTACGAGCAGTACTTC; v_call: TRBV11-3; j_call: TRBJ2-7; d_call: TRBD2; clone_size: .
cdr3_aa: CASSQGSLTKNIQYF; cdr3_nt: TGTGCCAGCAGCCAGGGCTCCTTGACCAAAAACATTCAGTACTTC; v_call: TRBV11-2; j_call: TRBJ2-4; d_call: .; clone_size: .
cdr3_aa: CASSEDRSSYGYTF; cdr3_nt: TGTGCCAGCAGTGAGGACAGATCCTCCTATGGCTACACCTTC; v_call: TRBV2; j_call: TRBJ1-2; d_call: .; clone_size: .
cdr3_aa: CASSYLAENQPQHF; cdr3_nt: TGTGCCAGCAGTTACTTGGCGGAGAATCAGCCCCAGCATTTT; v_call: TRBV6-2/TRBV6-3; j_call: TRBJ1-5; d_call: .; clone_size: .
cdr3_aa: CASSLIGDTQYF; cdr3_nt: TGTGCCAGCAGCTTAATCGGAGATACGCAGTATTTT; v_call: TRBV7-8; j_call: TRBJ2-3; d_call: .; clone_size: few
cdr3_aa: CATSDSGRTSGLDEQFF; cdr3_nt: TGTGCCACCAGTGATTCGGGAAGGACTAGCGGGTTGGATGAGCAGTTCTTC; v_call: TRBV24-1; j_call: TRBJ2-1; d_call: TRBD2; clone_size: .
cdr3_aa: CASSLGGGNTEAFF; cdr3_nt: TGCGCCAGCAGCTTGGGCGGGGGCAACACTGAAGCTTTCTTT; v_call: TRBV5-1; j_call: TRBJ1-1; d_call: .; clone_size: .
cdr3_aa: CASSYIGQGGFGEQYF; cdr3_nt: TGTGCCAGCAGTTACATCGGACAGGGGGGGTTTGGGGAGCAGTACTTC; v_call: TRBV6-5; j_call: TRBJ2-7; d_call: TRBD1; clone_size: .
cdr3_aa: CASSSRPLALHYEQYF; cdr3_nt: TGTGCCAGCAGCTCCAGACCCCTAGCGCTCCACTACGAGCAGTACTTC; v_call: TRBV11-2; j_call: TRBJ2-7; d_call: .; clone_size: .
cdr3_aa: CAISARGGGPSYEQYF; cdr3_nt: TGTGCCATCAGTGCCAGAGGTGGAGGACCCTCCTACGAGCAGTACTTC; v_call: TRBV10-3; j_call: TRBJ2-7; d_call: .; clone_size: .
cdr3_aa: CSVDQGGYEQYF; cdr3_nt: TGCAGCGTAGACCAGGGGGGCTACGAGCAGTACTTC; v_call: TRBV29-1; j_call: TRBJ2-7; d_call: .; clone_size: .
cdr3_aa: CASSKRQGTKTEAFF; cdr3_nt: TGTGCCAGTAGTAAAAGACAGGGAACGAAGACTGAAGCTTTCTTT; v_call: TRBV19; j_call: TRBJ1-1; d_call: TRBD1; clone_size: .
cdr3_aa: CASSVGTGGVYEQYF; cdr3_nt: TGTGCCAGCAGCGTAGGAACAGGGGGTGTCTACGAGCAGTACTTC; v_call: TRBV9; j_call: TRBJ2-7; d_call: TRBD1; clone_size: .
cdr3_aa: CASTPGTSPEYNEQFF; cdr3_nt: TGTGCCAGTACTCCAGGGACTAGCCCAGAATACAATGAGCAGTTCTTC; v_call: TRBV19; j_call: TRBJ2-1; d_call: TRBD2; clone_size: .
cdr3_aa: CASRGLGRREAFF; cdr3_nt: TGCGCCAGCAGAGGACTGGGCCGGAGGGAAGCTTTCTTT; v_call: TRBV4-1; j_call: TRBJ1-1; d_call: .; clone_size: .
cdr3_aa: CASSSYSNQPQHF; cdr3_nt: TGTGCCAGCAGCAGTTATAGCAATCAGCCCCAGCATTTT; v_call: TRBV27; j_call: TRBJ1-5; d_call: .; clone_size: .
cdr3_aa: CASRERAGEETQYF; cdr3_nt: TGTGCCAGCAGGGAGAGGGCAGGGGAAGAGACCCAGTACTTC; v_call: TRBV2; j_call: TRBJ2-5; d_call: .; clone_size: once